This T cell receptor beta chain emerged from a study of cytomegalovirus exposure and HLA in healthy donors. Study context: Of the donors genotyped, several hundred in all, about 81% fell in the Caucasian-associated ancestry cluster.

It was with 60 Vbeta and 13 Jbeta primers that the PCR ran. The protocol was immunoSEQ multiplex PCR, while the TCRdb copy is restricted to in-frame clones and leaves out a portion. This sample has about 81,000 clones, with more than 60% found just once. The CDR3 has 13 residues. V was trimmed by 4 bases and J by 2 bases, leaving 9 bases between them. Germline V gene data show CDR1 as SGHAT and CDR2 as FQNNGV. The chain links TRBV11-2 to TRBJ2-7; TRBD1 is a possible D gene (5 bases). The TCR comes from a man aged 50 to 60 in good health and CMV-seropositive. Material: PBMCs. The chain's CDR3 is CASSSLDTYEQYF. CDR3 nucleotides: TGTGCCAGCAGCTCTCTGGACACCTACGAGCAGTACTTC.